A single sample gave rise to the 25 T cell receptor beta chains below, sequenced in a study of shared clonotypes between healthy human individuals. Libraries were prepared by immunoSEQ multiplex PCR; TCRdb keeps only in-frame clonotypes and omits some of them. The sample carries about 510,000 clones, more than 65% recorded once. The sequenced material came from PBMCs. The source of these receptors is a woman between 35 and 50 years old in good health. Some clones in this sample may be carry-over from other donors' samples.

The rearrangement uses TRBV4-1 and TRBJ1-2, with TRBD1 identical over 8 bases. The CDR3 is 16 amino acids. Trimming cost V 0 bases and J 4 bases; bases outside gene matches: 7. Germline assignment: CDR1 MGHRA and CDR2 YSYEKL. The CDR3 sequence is CASSQDLPGTGYGYTF. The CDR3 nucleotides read TGCGCCAGCAGCCAAGACCTGCCCGGGACAGGCTATGGCTACACCTTC.

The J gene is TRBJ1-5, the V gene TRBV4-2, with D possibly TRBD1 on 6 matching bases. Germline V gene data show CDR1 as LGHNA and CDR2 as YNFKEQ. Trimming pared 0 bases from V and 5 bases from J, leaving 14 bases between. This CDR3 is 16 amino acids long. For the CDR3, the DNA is TGTGCCAGCAGCCAAGATCAGGGGCACCGAGATCAGCCCCAGCATTTT. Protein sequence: CASSQDQGHRDQPQHF.

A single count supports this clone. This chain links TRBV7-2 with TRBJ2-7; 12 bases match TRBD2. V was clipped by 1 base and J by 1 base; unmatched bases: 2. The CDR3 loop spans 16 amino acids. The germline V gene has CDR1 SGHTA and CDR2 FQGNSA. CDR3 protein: CASSLDGLAGSYEQYF. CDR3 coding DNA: TGTGCCAGCAGCTTAGATGGACTAGCGGGATCCTACGAGCAGTACTTC.

The CDR3 spells CASSKSEAGATQYF. For the CDR3, the DNA is TGTGCCAGCAGTAAGAGCGAAGCGGGAGCTACGCAGTATTTT. The genes are TRBV7-2 and TRBJ2-3; 8 bases align to TRBD2. In germline, CDR1 is SGHTA, CDR2 FQGNSA. The V gene end was trimmed by 6 bases and the J gene end by 8 bases; junction bases not matched to a gene: 10. The CDR3 is made up of 14 amino acids.

In DNA form, the CDR3 reads TGCAGCGTTGGAGGCAGCCCTTACACAGATACGCAGTATTTT. It codes for CSVGGSPYTDTQYF. The rearrangement joins TRBV29-1 to TRBJ2-3, with D hard to call. V dropped 4 bases and J dropped 2 bases, with 13 bases sitting between them. Germline V CDR1 and CDR2: SQVTM, ANQGSEA. CDR3 size: 14 residues.

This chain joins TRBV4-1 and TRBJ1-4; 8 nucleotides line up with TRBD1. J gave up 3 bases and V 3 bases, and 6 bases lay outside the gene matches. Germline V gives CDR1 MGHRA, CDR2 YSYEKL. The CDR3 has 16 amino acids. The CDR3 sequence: CASSHADRGANEKLFF. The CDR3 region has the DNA TGCGCCAGCAGCCACGCAGACAGGGGAGCTAATGAAAAACTGTTTTTT.

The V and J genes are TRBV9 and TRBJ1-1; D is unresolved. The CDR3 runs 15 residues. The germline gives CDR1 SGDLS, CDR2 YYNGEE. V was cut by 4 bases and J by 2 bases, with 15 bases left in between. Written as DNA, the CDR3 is TGTGCCAGCAGCTCCACGGGCGCCGGCAACACTGAAGCTTTCTTT. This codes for CASSSTGAGNTEAFF.

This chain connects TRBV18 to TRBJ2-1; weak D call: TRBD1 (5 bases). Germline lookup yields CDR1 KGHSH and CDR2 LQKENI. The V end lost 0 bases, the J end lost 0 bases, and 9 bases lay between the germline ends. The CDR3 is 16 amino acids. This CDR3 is CASSPPGAGSYNEQFF. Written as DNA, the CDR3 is TGTGCCAGCTCACCACCAGGGGCAGGCTCCTACAATGAGCAGTTCTTC.

CDR3 region: CASSEVEDAEQYF. CDR3 coding DNA: TGTGCCAGCAGTGAAGTAGAGGATGCCGAGCAGTACTTC. V gene TRBV2 combines with J gene TRBJ2-7; D remains ambiguous. Trimming removed 1 base from V and 6 bases from J, with 10 bases in between. Germline values: CDR1 SNHLY, CDR2 FYNNEI. The CDR3 consists of 13 residues.

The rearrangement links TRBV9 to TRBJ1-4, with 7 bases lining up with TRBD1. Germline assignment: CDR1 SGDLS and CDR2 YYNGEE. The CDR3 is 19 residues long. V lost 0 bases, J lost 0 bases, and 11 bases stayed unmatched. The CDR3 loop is CASSVGLGGDSATNEKLFF. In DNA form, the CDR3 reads TGTGCCAGCAGCGTAGGGCTAGGGGGCGATTCCGCAACTAATGAAAAACTGTTTTTT.

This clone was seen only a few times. CDR3 amino acids: CSTTGQLGTEAFF. DNA of the CDR3: TGCAGCACTACGGGTCAGTTGGGCACTGAAGCTTTCTTT. The gene calls are TRBV29-1 and TRBJ1-1; D remains unclear. The germline V gene has CDR1 SQVTM and CDR2 ANQGSEA. The CDR3 sequence is 13 residues long. Trimming removed 8 bases at V and 4 bases at J, with 17 bases between.

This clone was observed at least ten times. The chain's CDR3 is CASSSAPGREQYF. In DNA form, the CDR3 reads TGTGCCAGCAGCTCGGCCCCCGGAAGGGAGCAGTACTTC. The rearrangement uses TRBV5-5 and TRBJ2-7; unclear D gene. The ends were cut back, 3 bases at V and 7 bases at J, with 14 bases in the middle. Germline values: CDR1 SGHKS, CDR2 YYEKEE (reference sequence). The CDR3 runs to 13 residues.

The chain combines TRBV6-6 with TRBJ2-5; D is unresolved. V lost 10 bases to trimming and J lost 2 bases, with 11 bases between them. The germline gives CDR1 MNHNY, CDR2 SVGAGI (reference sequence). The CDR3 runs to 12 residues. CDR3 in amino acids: CATSYTQETQYF. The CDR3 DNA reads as TGTGCCACCAGCTATACTCAAGAGACCCAGTACTTC.

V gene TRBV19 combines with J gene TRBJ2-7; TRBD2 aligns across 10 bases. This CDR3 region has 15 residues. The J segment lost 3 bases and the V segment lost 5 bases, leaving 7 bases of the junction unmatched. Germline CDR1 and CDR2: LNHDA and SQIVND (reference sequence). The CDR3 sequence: CASSPRRTSGYEQYF. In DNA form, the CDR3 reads TGTGCCAGTAGTCCACGCCGGACTAGCGGCTACGAGCAGTACTTC.

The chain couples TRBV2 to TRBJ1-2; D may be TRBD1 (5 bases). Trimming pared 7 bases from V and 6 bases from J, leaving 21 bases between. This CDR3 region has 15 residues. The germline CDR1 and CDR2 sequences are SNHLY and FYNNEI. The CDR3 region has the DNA TGTGCCAGCATCCCGCTGGGGGGGTCTTTTGATGGCTACACCTTC. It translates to CASIPLGGSFDGYTF. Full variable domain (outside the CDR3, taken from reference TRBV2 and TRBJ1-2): EPEVTQTPSHQVTQMGQEVILRCVPISNHLYFYWYRQILGQKVEFLVSFYNNEISEKSEIFDDQFSVERPDGSNFTLKIRSTKLEDSAMYFCASIPLGGSFDGYTFGSGTRLTVV.

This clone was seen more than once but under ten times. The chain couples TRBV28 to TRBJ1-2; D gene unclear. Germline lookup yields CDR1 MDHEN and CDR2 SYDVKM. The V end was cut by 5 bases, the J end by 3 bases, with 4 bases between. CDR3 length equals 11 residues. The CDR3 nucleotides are TGTGCCAGCAGTCAAGACTATGGCTACACCTTC. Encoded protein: CASSQDYGYTF.

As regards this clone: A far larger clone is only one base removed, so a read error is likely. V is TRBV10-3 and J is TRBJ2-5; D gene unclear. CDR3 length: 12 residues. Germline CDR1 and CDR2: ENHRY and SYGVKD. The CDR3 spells CAISGQQEAQYF. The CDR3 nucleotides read TGTGCCATCAGTGGGCAGCAAGAGGCCCAGTACTTC.

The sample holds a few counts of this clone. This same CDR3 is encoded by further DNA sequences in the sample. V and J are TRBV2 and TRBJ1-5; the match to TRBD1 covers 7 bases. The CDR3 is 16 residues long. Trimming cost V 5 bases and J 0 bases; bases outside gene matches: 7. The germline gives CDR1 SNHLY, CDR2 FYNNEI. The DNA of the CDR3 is TGTGCCAGCAGTTTCGGGACAGAAAATAGCAATCAGCCCCAGCATTTT. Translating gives CASSFGTENSNQPQHF.

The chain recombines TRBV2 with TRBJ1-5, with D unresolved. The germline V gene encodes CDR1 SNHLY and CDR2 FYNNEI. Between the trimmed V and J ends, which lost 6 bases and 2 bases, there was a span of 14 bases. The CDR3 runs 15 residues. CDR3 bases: TGTGCCAGCAGAACAGAGAGCGGGGGCAATCAGCCCCAGCATTTT. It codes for CASRTESGGNQPQHF.

The CDR3 here is CASSQEAGFQNQPQHF. The DNA of the CDR3 is TGCGCCAGCAGCCAAGAAGCCGGGTTTCAGAATCAGCCCCAGCATTTT. The chain recombines TRBV4-1 with TRBJ1-5; no clear D gene. The CDR3 is 16 amino acids. V was trimmed by 0 bases and J by 4 bases, leaving 13 bases between them. Germline-derived CDR1 and CDR2 are MGHRA and YSYEKL.

CDR3 region: CASSPRTGRDGYTF. CDR3 in DNA: TGTGCCAGCAGCCCAAGGACAGGGAGAGATGGCTACACCTTC. The rearrangement links TRBV7-3 to TRBJ1-2; 8 bases map to TRBD1. The CDR3 is made up of 14 amino acids. V lost 5 bases, J lost 6 bases, and 8 bases stayed unmatched. The germline V gene encodes CDR1 SGHTA and CDR2 FQGTGA.

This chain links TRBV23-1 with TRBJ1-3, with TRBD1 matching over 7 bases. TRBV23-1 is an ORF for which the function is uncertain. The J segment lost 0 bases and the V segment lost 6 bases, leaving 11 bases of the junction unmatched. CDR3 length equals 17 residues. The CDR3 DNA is TGCGCCAGCAGGATTCACAGGGGTAGTTGCTCTGGAAACACCATATATTTT. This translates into CASRIHRGSCSGNTIYF.

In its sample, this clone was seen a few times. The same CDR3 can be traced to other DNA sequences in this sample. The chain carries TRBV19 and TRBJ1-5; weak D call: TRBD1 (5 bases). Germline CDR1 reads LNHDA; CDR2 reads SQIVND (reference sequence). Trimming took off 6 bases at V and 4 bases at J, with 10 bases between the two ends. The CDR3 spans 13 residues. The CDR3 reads CASSLDRNQPQHF. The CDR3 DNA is TGTGCCAGTAGCCTCGACAGAAATCAGCCCCAGCATTTT.

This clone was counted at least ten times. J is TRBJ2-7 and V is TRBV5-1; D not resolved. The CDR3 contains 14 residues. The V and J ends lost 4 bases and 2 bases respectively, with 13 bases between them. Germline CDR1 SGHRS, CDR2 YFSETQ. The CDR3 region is CASSLESRTYEQYF. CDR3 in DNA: TGCGCCAGCAGCCTCGAGTCACGGACCTACGAGCAGTACTTC.

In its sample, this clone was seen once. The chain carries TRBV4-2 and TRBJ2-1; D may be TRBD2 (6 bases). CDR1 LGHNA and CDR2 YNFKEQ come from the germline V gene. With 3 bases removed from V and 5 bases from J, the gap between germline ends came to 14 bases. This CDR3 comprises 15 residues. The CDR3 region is CASSHGGGDHNEQFF. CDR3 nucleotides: TGTGCCAGCAGCCATGGCGGCGGGGATCACAATGAGCAGTTCTTC.